The 21 T cell receptor beta chains below come from one sample, sequenced in a study of persistence of HIV-infected CD4 T cells. These receptors' targets are unknown. Cells were stimulated with overlapping HIV-1 Gag 15-mer peptides. Sorted nonresponding memory CD4+ T cells were CD40L-negative, CD69-negative, CD45RO-high. The libraries were made with immunoSEQ version 4 in survey mode. Profiled with immunoSEQ multiplex PCR; TCRdb holds only in-frame clones, not every one. The sample holds approximately 40,000 clones, approximately 80% seen once. This specimen was CD4+ T cells sorted from PBMCs after approximately 19-hour stimulation, taken from a patient who received antiretroviral therapy. These receptors originate from an adult man with HIV who was CMV-seropositive.

The chain is built from TRBV6-2 or TRBV6-3 and TRBJ1-3, with 7 bases matching TRBD1. The CDR3 sequence is 15 residues long. V dropped 5 bases and J dropped 0; count of bases not matched to a gene: 4. CDR1 is MNHEY and CDR2 is SVGEGT in the germline V gene. The CDR3 reads CASSDTGASGNTIYF. The CDR3 DNA reads TGTGCCAGCAGTGATACAGGGGCCTCTGGAAACACCATATATTTT.

The rearrangement joins TRBV4-1 to TRBJ1-5, with a weak D call TRBD1 (6 bases). V lost 4 bases, J lost 5 bases, and 15 bases lay in between. The CDR3 length is 15 residues. The germline V gene encodes CDR1 MGHRA and CDR2 YSYEKL. CDR3 in amino acids: CASSLGRGGYQPQHF. The CDR3, as DNA: TGCGCCAGCAGCCTCGGTAGGGGGGGGTATCAGCCCCAGCATTTT.

This CDR3 reads CATSDSQLTGDFSYNSPLHF. CDR3 nucleotides: TGTGCCACCAGTGATTCTCAATTGACAGGTGACTTCTCCTATAATTCACCCCTCCACTTT. The chain employs TRBV24-1 and TRBJ1-6, with D perhaps TRBD1 (6 bases). V was shortened by 2 bases and J by 0 bases, with 19 bases between the two germline ends. The CDR3 runs 20 residues. Germline V lookup: CDR1 KGHDR, CDR2 SFDVKD.

This chain joins TRBV6-1 and TRBJ1-5, with TRBD1 matching over 9 bases. Per germline, CDR1 MNHNS and CDR2 SASEGT. The CDR3 totals 14 residues. V lost 6 bases, J lost 6 bases, and 6 bases stayed unmatched. The CDR3 region is CASSRTGEGQPQHF. The CDR3 region has the DNA TGTGCCAGCAGCAGGACAGGGGAAGGTCAGCCCCAGCATTTT.

The chain is built from TRBV19 and TRBJ2-5; the match to TRBD1 covers 8 bases. V shed 2 bases and J 2 bases; nucleotides not matched to a gene: 1. There are 14 residues in the CDR3. Germline V gene sequence: CDR1 LNHDA, CDR2 SQIVND (reference sequence). The CDR3: CASSIYRGQETQYF. The CDR3 nucleotides read TGTGCCAGTAGTATATACAGGGGGCAAGAGACCCAGTACTTC. Full variable domain (remainder filled in from reference TRBV19 and TRBJ2-5): DGGITQSPKYLFRKEGQNVTLSCEQNLNHDAMYWYRQDPGQGLRLIYYSQIVNDFQKGDIAEGYSVSREKKESFPLTVTSAQKNPTAFYLCASSIYRGQETQYFGPGTRLLVL.

This clone occurred a few times. CDR3 nucleotide sequence: TGTGCCTGGGCGGAGGGACAAGGAGCTGGAGCTTTCTTT. Protein: CAWAEGQGAGAFF. The rearrangement joins TRBV30 to TRBJ1-1, with D possibly matching TRBD1 (6 bases). The germline V and J ends were trimmed by 5 bases and 10 bases, with 20 bases remaining between them. CDR3 length: 13 amino acids. The germline V gene has CDR1 GTSNPN and CDR2 SVGIG (reference sequence).

The chain combines TRBV5-1 with TRBJ2-7; possibly TRBD2 for D (5 bases). Trimming took 0 bases from V and 7 from J, leaving 14 bases between them. CDR3 length: 14 residues. Germline lookup yields CDR1 SGHRS and CDR2 YFSETQ. The chain's CDR3 is CASSLVSPSGEQYF. The DNA for the CDR3 is TGCGCCAGCAGCTTGGTATCGCCCTCGGGGGAGCAGTACTTC.

The chain carries TRBV6-5 and TRBJ1-2, with a possible D match to TRBD1 (6 bases). CDR3 length: 13 residues. The V end lost 7 bases, the J end lost 3 bases, and 12 bases lay between the germline ends. Germline V lookup: CDR1 MNHEY, CDR2 SVGAGI. The CDR3 DNA reads as TGTGCCAGCAACAGGGCGCGGGACTATGGCTACACCTTC. This translates into CASNRARDYGYTF.

Judged by abundance, this clone is medium-sized (0.01 to 0.1%). The CDR3 spells CASSEMRGPNTGELFF. The CDR3 DNA is TGCGCCAGCAGTGAGATGAGGGGGCCGAACACCGGGGAGCTGTTTTTT. The chain recombines TRBV10-1 with TRBJ2-2; 7 positions agree with TRBD1. J was trimmed by 0 bases and V by 2 bases; bases with no gene match: 3. This CDR3 comprises 16 residues. CDR1 and CDR2 (germline): WNHNN, SYGVQD (reference sequence).

V usage is TRBV7-3 and J usage is TRBJ2-6, with D unclear. This CDR3 region has 14 residues. With 6 bases removed from V and 0 bases from J, the gap between germline ends came to 6 bases. CDR1 and CDR2 (germline): SGHTA, FQGTGA. CDR3 sequence: CASSLVSGANVLTF. The CDR3 DNA reads as TGTGCCAGCAGTCTCGTCTCTGGGGCCAACGTCCTGACTTTC.

The chain links TRBV18 to TRBJ2-2, with 9 bases aligning to TRBD2. Germline V gives CDR1 KGHSH, CDR2 LQKENI. The V gene end was trimmed by 3 bases and the J gene end by 5 bases; junction bases not matched to a gene: 13. The length of the CDR3 is 18 residues. CDR3 protein: CASSPMFGNSGRTGELFF. The CDR3 bases are TGTGCCAGCTCACCTATGTTTGGGAATAGCGGGAGAACCGGGGAGCTGTTTTTT.

The chain uses TRBV5-1 and TRBJ1-1, with D perhaps matching TRBD1 (6 bases). CDR1 SGHRS and CDR2 YFSETQ come from the germline V gene. The V and J ends lost 0 bases and 6 bases respectively, with 24 bases between them. The CDR3 has 18 amino acids. The CDR3 sequence is CASSLVSSQGQYGSEAFF. In DNA, the CDR3 is TGCGCCAGCAGCTTGGTTTCCTCTCAGGGGCAGTACGGGTCTGAAGCTTTCTTT.

The chain combines TRBV19 with TRBJ1-5; 9 nucleotides line up with TRBD1. There are 15 residues in the CDR3. Germline CDR1 is LNHDA and CDR2 is SQIVND (reference sequence). Germline trimming cut 4 bases from V and 7 bases from J; bases unmatched to any gene: 8. The chain's CDR3 is CASSRDRVRYQPQHF. In DNA, the CDR3 is TGTGCCAGTAGTAGGGACAGGGTTCGCTACCAGCCCCAGCATTTT. The full variable domain, with the rest looked up from reference TRBV19 and TRBJ1-5, is DGGITQSPKYLFRKEGQNVTLSCEQNLNHDAMYWYRQDPGQGLRLIYYSQIVNDFQKGDIAEGYSVSREKKESFPLTVTSAQKNPTAFYLCASSRDRVRYQPQHFGDGTRLSIL.

The rearrangement joins TRBV27 to TRBJ1-4, with D unclear. The CDR3 consists of 13 residues. Germline CDR1 reads MNHEY; CDR2 reads SMNVEV (reference sequence). V shed 5 bases and J shed 7 bases, with 11 bases lying between them. The DNA of the CDR3 is TGTGCCAGCAGTGGACGGCACGGTGAAAAACTGTTTTTT. Protein product: CASSGRHGEKLFF. Looking up the rest from reference TRBV27 and TRBJ1-4 gives the full variable domain: EAQVTQNPRYLITVTGKKLTVTCSQNMNHEYMSWYRQDPGLGLRQIYYSMNVEVTDKGDVPEGYKVSRKEKRNFPLILESPSPNQTSLYFCASSGRHGEKLFFGSGTQLSVL.

This clone has a handful of counts. The V gene is TRBV5-1, the J gene TRBJ1-1; D unclear. The germline CDR1 and CDR2 sequences are SGHRS and YFSETQ. V shed 1 base and J shed 1 base, with 8 bases lying between them. This CDR3 has 14 residues. This chain's CDR3 is CASSLIRANTEAFF. CDR3 DNA: TGCGCCAGCAGCTTGATTCGGGCGAACACTGAAGCTTTCTTT.

As to this clone: In the same sample, other DNA sequences code for this CDR3. The rearrangement links TRBV5-1 to TRBJ2-2; D possibly corresponds to TRBD1 (5 bases). CDR1 and CDR2 (germline): SGHRS, YFSETQ. This CDR3 is 16 amino acids long. Trimming pared 1 base from V and 0 bases from J, leaving 10 bases between. The CDR3 DNA reads TGCGCCAGCAGCTTGCAGGGCACTTCGAACACCGGGGAGCTGTTTTTT. Protein product: CASSLQGTSNTGELFF. The full variable domain, completed using reference TRBV5-1 and TRBJ2-2, is KAGVTQTPRYLIKTRGQQVTLSCSPISGHRSVSWYQQTPGQGLQFLFEYFSETQRNKGNFPGRFSGRQFSNSRSEMNVSTLELGDSALYLCASSLQGTSNTGELFFGEGSRLTVL.

The chain recombines TRBV19 with TRBJ2-2; 7 bases are shared with TRBD1. Looked up from germline, CDR1 is LNHDA and CDR2 is SQIVND (reference sequence). The CDR3 length is 16 residues. V shed 2 bases and J 2 bases; nucleotides not matched to a gene: 5. The CDR3 region is CASSILQGFNTGELFF. CDR3 bases: TGTGCCAGTAGTATACTACAGGGGTTCAACACCGGGGAGCTGTTTTTT.

J is TRBJ2-3 and V is TRBV7-2, with 8 bases aligning to TRBD1. Germline trimming cut 2 bases from V and 4 bases from J; bases unmatched to any gene: 5. The CDR3 loop spans 15 amino acids. Germline-derived CDR1 and CDR2 are SGHTA and FQGNSA. The CDR3 region is CASSLQTGGADTQYF. The CDR3 DNA reads TGTGCCAGCAGCTTACAAACAGGGGGAGCAGATACGCAGTATTTT.

The chain is built from TRBV18 and TRBJ2-7, with 13 bases aligning to TRBD2. V was clipped by 0 bases and J by 2 bases; unmatched bases: 4. Per germline, CDR1 KGHSH and CDR2 LQKENI. This CDR3 region has 17 residues. The DNA for the CDR3 is TGTGCCAGCTCACCACCAGTAGGGACTAGCGGGACCTACGAGCAGTACTTC. It yields the protein CASSPPVGTSGTYEQYF.

This chain links TRBV3-1 (or the pseudogene TRBV3-2) with TRBJ2-1, with 10 bases fitting TRBD2. Trimming cost V 6 bases and J 8 bases; bases outside gene matches: 10. In germline, CDR1 is LGHDT, CDR2 YNNKEL (reference sequence). CDR3 size: 15 residues. This chain's CDR3 is CASSLAGLARYEQFF. The CDR3 DNA follows: TGTGCCAGCAGTCTAGCGGGACTAGCGAGGTATGAGCAGTTCTTC.

CDR3 DNA sequence: TGCAGCGTTGAAGAGGTCAAAAACATTCAGTACTTC. The encoded protein is CSVEEVKNIQYF. The chain couples TRBV29-1 to TRBJ2-4; D is undetermined. The CDR3 runs 12 residues. Germline V CDR1 and CDR2: SQVTM, ANQGSEA. V was clipped by 0 bases and J by 3 bases, with 3 bases between them.